This TCR beta chain derives from a study of human T cells and chemical hapten exposure. Study in general: For the roughly 26-week duration of the study, patients were given weekly doses of diphenylcyclopropenone on the scalp.

Study results and limitations: Expanded TCRs clustered into significantly more large CDR3 similarity groups than controls, the analysis revealed.

Time point given: patch test 1, 2 weeks after DPC sensitization. Documented treatment: therapeutic diphenylcyclopropenone sensitization with weekly scalp DPC. Individual cDNA molecules had unique molecular identifiers attached to them by the library. Each CDR3 protein is one row after TCRdb ran MiXCR on the RACE reads. Among some 190,000 distinct CDR3 sequences listed, 20% to 25% were seen once. Between the trimmed V and J ends, which lost 0 bases and 4 bases, there was a span of 10 bases. Germline-derived CDR1 and CDR2 are LNHNV and YYDKDF (reference sequence). The CDR3 sequence is 15 residues long. This clonotype was seen a few times. Its antigen is currently unknown.

The sequencing used whole blood, collected in connection with sensitization to the hapten diphenylcyclopropenone (DPC). This receptor was taken from a woman in her forties or fifties with alopecia areata. Some clones in this sample may be carry-over from other donors' samples. The chain has TRBV15 and TRBJ1-3; D is perhaps TRBD1 (5 bases). DNA of the CDR3: TGTGCCACCAGCAGAGATCCAGGGATAGGAAACACCATATATTTT. The encoded protein is CATSRDPGIGNTIYF.